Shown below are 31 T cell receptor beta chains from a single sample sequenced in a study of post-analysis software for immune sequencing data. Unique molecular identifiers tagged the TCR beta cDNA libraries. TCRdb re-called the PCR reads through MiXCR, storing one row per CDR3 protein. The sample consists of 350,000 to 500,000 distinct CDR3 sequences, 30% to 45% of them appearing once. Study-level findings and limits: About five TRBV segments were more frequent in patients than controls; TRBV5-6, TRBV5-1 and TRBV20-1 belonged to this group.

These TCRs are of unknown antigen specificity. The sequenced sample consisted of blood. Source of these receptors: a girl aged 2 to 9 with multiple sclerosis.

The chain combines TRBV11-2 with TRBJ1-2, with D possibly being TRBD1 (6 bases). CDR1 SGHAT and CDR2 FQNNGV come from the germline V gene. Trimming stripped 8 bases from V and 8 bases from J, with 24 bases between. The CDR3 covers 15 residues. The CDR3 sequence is CASPLRKPGAGGYTF. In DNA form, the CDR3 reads TGTGCCAGCCCCCTTAGAAAGCCAGGGGCGGGGGGCTACACCTTC.

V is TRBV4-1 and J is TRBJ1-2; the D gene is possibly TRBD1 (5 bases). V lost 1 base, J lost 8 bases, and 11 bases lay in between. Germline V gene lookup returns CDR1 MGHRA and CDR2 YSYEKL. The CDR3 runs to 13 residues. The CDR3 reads CASSQVDRSGYTF. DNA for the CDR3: TGCGCCAGCAGCCAAGTTGACAGATCCGGCTACACCTTC.

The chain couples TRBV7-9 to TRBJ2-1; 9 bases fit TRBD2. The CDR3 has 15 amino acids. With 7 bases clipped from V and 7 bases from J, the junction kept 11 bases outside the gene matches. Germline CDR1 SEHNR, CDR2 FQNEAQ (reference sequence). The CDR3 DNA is TGTGCCAGCATCAGTAGCGGGAGCTATATTAATGAGCAGTTCTTC. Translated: CASISSGSYINEQFF.

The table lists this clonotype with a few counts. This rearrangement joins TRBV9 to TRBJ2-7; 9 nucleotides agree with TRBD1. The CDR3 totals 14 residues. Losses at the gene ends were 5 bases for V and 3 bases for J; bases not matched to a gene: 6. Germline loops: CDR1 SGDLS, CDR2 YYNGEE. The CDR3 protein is CASSETGGGYEQYF. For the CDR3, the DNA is TGTGCCAGCAGTGAAACAGGGGGCGGCTACGAGCAGTACTTC.

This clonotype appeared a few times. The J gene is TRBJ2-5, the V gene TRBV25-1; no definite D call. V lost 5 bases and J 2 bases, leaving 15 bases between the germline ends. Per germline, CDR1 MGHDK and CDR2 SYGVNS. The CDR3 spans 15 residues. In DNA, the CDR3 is TGTGCCAGCAGTTCCCCCGGAGAGTATCAAGAGACCCAGTACTTC. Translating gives CASSSPGEYQETQYF.

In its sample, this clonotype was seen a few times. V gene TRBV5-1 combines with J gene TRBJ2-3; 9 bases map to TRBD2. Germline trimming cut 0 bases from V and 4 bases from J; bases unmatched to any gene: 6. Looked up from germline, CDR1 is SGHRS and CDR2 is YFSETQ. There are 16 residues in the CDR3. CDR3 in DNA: TGCGCCAGCAGCTTGGTCGGCGGGGGGGCTTCAGATACGCAGTATTTT. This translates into CASSLVGGGASDTQYF.

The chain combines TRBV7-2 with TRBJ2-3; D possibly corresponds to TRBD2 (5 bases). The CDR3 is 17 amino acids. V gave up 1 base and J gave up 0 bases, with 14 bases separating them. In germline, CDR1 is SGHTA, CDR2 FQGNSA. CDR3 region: CASSLGARGSSTDTQYF. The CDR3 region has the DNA TGTGCCAGCAGCTTAGGCGCCAGAGGGTCTAGCACAGATACGCAGTATTTT.

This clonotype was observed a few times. The CDR3 protein is CASSTPSKETQYF. As DNA, the CDR3 is TGTGCCAGCAGCACACCTTCCAAAGAGACCCAGTACTTC. The V gene is TRBV7-6, the J gene TRBJ2-5; no reliable D call. Germline-derived CDR1 and CDR2 are SGHVS and FNYEAQ. CDR3 length: 13 amino acids. V was clipped by 5 bases and J by 3 bases, with 10 bases between them.

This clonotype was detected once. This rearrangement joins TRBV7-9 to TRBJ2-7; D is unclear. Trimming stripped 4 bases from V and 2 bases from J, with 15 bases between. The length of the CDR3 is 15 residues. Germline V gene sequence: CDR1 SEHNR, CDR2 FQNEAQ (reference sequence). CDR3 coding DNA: TGTGCCAGCAGCTCAGACGACACCTTCCCCTACGAGCAGTACTTC. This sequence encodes CASSSDDTFPYEQYF. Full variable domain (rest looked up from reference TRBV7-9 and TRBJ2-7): DTGVSQNPRHKITKRGQNVTFRCDPISEHNRLYWYRQTLGQGPEFLTYFQNEAQLEKSRLLSDRFSAERPKGSFSTLEIQRTEQGDSAMYLCASSSDDTFPYEQYFGPGTRLTVT.

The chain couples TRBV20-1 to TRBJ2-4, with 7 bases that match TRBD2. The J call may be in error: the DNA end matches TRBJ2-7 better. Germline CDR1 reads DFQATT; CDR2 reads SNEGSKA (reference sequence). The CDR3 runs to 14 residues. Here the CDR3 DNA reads TGCAGTGCTAGAGATCTCGGGACTACCTACGAGCAGTACTTC. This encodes CSARDLGTTYEQYF.

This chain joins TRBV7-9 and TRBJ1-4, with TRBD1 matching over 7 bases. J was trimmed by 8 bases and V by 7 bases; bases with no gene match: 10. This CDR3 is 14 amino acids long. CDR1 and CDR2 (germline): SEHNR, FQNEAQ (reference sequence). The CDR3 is CASNGQETVEKLFF. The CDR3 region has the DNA TGTGCCAGCAACGGACAGGAAACAGTGGAAAAACTGTTTTTT.

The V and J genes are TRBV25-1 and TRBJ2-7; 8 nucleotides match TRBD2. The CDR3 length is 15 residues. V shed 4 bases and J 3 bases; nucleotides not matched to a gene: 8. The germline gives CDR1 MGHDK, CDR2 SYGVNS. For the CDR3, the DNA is TGTGCCAGCAGTGCACGACTAGCGCAATTCTACGAGCAGTACTTC. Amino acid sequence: CASSARLAQFYEQYF.

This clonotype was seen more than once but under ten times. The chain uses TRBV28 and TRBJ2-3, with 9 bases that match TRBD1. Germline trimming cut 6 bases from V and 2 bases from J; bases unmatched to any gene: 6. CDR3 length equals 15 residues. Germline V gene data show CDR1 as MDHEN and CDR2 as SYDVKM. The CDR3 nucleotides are TGTGCCAGCAGACGCCACAGGGGGCTCACAGATACGCAGTATTTT. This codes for CASRRHRGLTDTQYF.

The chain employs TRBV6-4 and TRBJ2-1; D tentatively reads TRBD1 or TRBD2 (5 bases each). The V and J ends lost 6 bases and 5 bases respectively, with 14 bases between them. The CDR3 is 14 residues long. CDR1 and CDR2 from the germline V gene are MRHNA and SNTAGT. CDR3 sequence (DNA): TGTGCCAGCAGCCCCGGAGGCAGGGACAATGAGCAGTTCTTC. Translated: CASSPGGRDNEQFF.

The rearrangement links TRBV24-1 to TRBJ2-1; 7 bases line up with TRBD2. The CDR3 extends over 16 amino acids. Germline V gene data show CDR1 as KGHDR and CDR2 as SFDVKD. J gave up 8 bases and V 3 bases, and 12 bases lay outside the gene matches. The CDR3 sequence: CATSDNRAGVIHEQFF. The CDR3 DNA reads TGTGCCACCAGTGATAATCGGGCGGGAGTCATTCATGAGCAGTTCTTC.

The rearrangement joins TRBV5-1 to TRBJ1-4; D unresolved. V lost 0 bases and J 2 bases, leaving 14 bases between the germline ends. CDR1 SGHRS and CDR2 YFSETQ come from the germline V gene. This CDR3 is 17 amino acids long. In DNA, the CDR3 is TGCGCCAGCAGCTTGGAGCCAGACTTTCTCACTAATGAAAAACTGTTTTTT. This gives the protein CASSLEPDFLTNEKLFF.

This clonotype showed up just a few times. In DNA form, the CDR3 reads TGTGCCAGCAGCGTGGTAACAGTAGCTAACTATGGCTACACCTTC. Translating gives CASSVVTVANYGYTF. The rearrangement joins TRBV9 to TRBJ1-2; D call uncertain. CDR1 is SGDLS, CDR2 YYNGEE, per germline. Trimming cost V 2 bases and J 0 bases, with 11 bases left between them. The CDR3 has 15 amino acids.

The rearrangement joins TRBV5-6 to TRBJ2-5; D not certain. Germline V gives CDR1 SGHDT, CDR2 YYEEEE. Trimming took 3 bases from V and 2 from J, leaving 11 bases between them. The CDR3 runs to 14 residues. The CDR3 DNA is TGTGCCAGCAGCTCCAAGGGTTGGCAAGAGACCCAGTACTTC. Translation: CASSSKGWQETQYF.

The CDR3 coding sequence is TGTGCCACCGCGTGGTCCGAGACGGGTAAGCAGTACTTC. Translation: CATAWSETGKQYF. V gene TRBV5-6 combines with J gene TRBJ2-4; unclear D gene. The CDR3 covers 13 residues. Trimming left V 9 bases short and J 13 bases short, with 23 bases between. The V gene's germline CDR1 is SGHDT and CDR2 YYEEEE.

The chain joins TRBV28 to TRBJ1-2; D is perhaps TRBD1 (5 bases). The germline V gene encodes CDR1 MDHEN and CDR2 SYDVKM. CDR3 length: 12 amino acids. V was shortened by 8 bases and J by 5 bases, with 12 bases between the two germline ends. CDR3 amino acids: CASGGGGYGYTF. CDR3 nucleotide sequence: TGTGCCAGCGGCGGTGGGGGTTATGGCTACACCTTC.

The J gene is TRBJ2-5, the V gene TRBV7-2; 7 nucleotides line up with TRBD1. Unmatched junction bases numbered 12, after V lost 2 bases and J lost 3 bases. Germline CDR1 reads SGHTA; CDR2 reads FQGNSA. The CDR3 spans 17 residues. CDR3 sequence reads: CASSLRRADRRKETQYF. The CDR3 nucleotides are TGTGCCAGCAGCTTAAGGCGCGCGGACAGGAGAAAAGAGACCCAGTACTTC.

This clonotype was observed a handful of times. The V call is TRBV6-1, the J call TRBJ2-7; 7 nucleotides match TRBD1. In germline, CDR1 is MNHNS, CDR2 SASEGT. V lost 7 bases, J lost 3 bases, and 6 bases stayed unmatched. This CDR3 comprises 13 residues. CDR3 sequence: CASKPGQFYEQYF. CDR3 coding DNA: TGTGCCAGCAAACCGGGACAGTTCTACGAGCAGTACTTC.

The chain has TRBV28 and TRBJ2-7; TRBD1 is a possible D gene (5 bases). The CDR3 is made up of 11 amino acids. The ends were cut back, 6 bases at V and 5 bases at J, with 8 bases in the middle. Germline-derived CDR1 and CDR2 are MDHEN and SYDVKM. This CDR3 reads CASSTRDEQYF. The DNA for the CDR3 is TGTGCCAGCAGCACCAGGGACGAGCAGTACTTC.

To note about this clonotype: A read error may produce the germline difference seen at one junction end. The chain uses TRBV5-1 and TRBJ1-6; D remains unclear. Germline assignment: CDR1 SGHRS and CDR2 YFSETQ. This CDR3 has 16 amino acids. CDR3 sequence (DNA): TGCGCCAGCAGCTTGCTAGGGCGGAAGGATAATTCACCCCCCCACTTT. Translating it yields CASSLLGRKDNSPPHF.

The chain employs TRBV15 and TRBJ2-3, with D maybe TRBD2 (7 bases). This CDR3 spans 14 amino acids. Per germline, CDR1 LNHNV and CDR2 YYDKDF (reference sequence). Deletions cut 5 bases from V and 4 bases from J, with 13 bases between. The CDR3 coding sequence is TGTGCCACCAGCTCGGGGGGCTTCCCAGATACGCAGTATTTT. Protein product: CATSSGGFPDTQYF.

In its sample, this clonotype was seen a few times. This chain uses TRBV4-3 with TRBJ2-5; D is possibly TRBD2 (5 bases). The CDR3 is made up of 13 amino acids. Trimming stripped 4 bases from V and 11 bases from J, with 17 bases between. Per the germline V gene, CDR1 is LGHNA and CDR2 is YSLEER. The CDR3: CASSPLRDGEQYF. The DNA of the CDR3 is TGCGCCAGCAGCCCCCTTCGGGATGGGGAGCAGTACTTC.

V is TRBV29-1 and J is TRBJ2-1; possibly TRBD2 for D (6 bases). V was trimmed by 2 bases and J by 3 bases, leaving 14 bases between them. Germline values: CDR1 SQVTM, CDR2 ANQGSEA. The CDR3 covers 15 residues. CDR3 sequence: CSVEYLADLYNEQFF. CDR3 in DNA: TGCAGCGTTGAATATTTAGCGGATCTCTACAATGAGCAGTTCTTC.

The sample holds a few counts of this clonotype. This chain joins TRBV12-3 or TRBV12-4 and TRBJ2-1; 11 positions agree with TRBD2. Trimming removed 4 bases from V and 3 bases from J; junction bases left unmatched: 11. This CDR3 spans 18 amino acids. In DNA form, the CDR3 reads TGTGCCAGCAGTTCGACTAGCGGGATGGCAAGGGTCTACAATGAGCAGTTCTTC. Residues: CASSSTSGMARVYNEQFF.

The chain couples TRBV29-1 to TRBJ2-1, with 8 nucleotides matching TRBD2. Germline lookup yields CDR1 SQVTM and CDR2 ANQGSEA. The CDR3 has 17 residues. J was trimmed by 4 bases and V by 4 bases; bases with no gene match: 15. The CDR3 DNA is TGCAGCGTTGGAGGCCGTCAGAGCGGGAGTAGGTACAATGAGCAGTTCTTC. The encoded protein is CSVGGRQSGSRYNEQFF.

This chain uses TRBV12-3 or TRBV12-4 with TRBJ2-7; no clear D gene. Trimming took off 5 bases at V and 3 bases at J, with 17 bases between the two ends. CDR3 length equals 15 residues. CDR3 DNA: TGTGCCAGCAGTCCGCTCGGGTTATCAGGCTACGAGCAGTACTTC. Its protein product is CASSPLGLSGYEQYF.

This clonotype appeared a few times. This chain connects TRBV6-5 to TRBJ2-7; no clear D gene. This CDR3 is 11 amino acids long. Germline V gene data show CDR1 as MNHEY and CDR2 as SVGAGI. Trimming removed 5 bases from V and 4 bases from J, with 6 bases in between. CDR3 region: CASSTEYEQYF. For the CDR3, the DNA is TGTGCCAGCAGTACCGAGTACGAGCAGTACTTC.